What follows are 4 T cell receptor beta chains derived from one specimen sequenced in a study of cytomegalovirus exposure and HLA in healthy donors. Primers included in the PCR were 60 Vbeta and 13 Jbeta primers. Using immunoSEQ multiplex PCR, the repertoire was profiled, and TCRdb retains in-frame clones only, with some absent. The top ten clones hold 5.3% of a sample with around 130,000 clones, roughly 77% of them seen once. The sequencing sample was made of PBMCs. The receptors were sampled from a man aged 25 to 40 in good health and CMV-seronegative.

CDR3 coding DNA: TGCGCCAGCAGCTTGGAGGATAGGGGGACAGATACGCAGTATTTT. Encoded protein: CASSLEDRGTDTQYF. J is TRBJ2-3 and V is TRBV5-1; TRBD1 might be the D (6 bases). Trimming left V 0 bases short and J 3 bases short, with 11 bases between. CDR3 length equals 15 residues. Germline CDR1 reads SGHRS; CDR2 reads YFSETQ.

V and J are TRBV28 and TRBJ1-5, with a tentative D call TRBD1 (6 bases). The CDR3 contains 16 residues. Trimming stripped 3 bases from V and 1 base from J, with 13 bases between. The germline V gene encodes CDR1 MDHEN and CDR2 SYDVKM. In DNA, the CDR3 is TGTGCCAGCAGTTTCAGGGGAGTTTTGAGCAATCAGCCCCAGCATTTT. It encodes CASSFRGVLSNQPQHF.

This clone was counted once. The chain combines TRBV27 with TRBJ2-5, with 15 bases matching TRBD2. In germline, CDR1 is MNHEY, CDR2 SMNVEV (reference sequence). V trimming: 4 bases; J trimming: 2 bases; junction bases outside the gene matches: 20. The CDR3 contains 22 residues. The CDR3 nucleotides are TGTGCCAGCAGTTCCTGGGACGGGTACCGGACTAGCGGGGGGGCCGTTCAAGAGACCCAGTACTTC. Its protein product is CASSSWDGYRTSGGAVQETQYF.

This chain connects TRBV5-6 to TRBJ2-7; 7 bases agree with TRBD1. Germline V CDR1 and CDR2: SGHDT, YYEEEE. The CDR3 runs 14 residues. V dropped 2 bases and J dropped 5; count of bases not matched to a gene: 7. As DNA, the CDR3 is TGTGCCAGCAGCTTACGACAGGGTTTCAACGAGCAGTACTTC. It encodes CASSLRQGFNEQYF.